This record covers a single T cell receptor beta chain. It was with random hexamers that roughly 0.5 to 1 ug RNA was reverse transcribed. The immunoSEQ assay covered 54 Vbeta and 13 Jbeta segments for CDR3. One entry per CDR3 protein results from TCRdb running MiXCR on the immunoSEQ multiplex PCR reads. The sample holds some 200,000 distinct CDR3 sequences; 95% are singletons and the top ten take less than 0.095%. TCR beta sequencing covered blood CD8+ and CD4+ T cells. These data belong to a study of CD8 T cells in Susac syndrome. Germline CDR1 SQVTM, CDR2 ANQGSEA. This CDR3 contains 12 residues. V was trimmed by 4 bases and J by 11 bases, leaving 17 bases between them.

This clonotype was obtained from a human donor with multiple sclerosis. Sequenced sample: CD4+ T cells from PBMCs. This chain joins TRBV29-1 and TRBJ1-2; no firm D call. CDR3 sequence reads: CSVANPPGSYTF. The DNA for the CDR3 is TGCAGCGTTGCTAACCCCCCCGGTTCTTACACCTTC.